This TCR beta chain was captured by sequencing in a study of stem cell transplantation in POMP-related autoinflammatory disease. The overall study: The study hypothesized thymoproteasome defects skew the TRB repertoire via impaired CD8+ selection.

Study outcomes and limitations: Across all analyzed T-cell subsets, patients with PRAID tended toward reduced diversity and increased clonality. In PRAID patients, the number of distinct TRB V-J gene pairings was restricted.

On this clone itself: Its antigen is unidentified.

V was clipped by 0 bases and J by 4 bases, with 7 bases between them. The CDR3 is made up of 13 amino acids. The V gene's germline CDR1 is LGHNA and CDR2 YNFKEQ. This table comes from immunoSEQ multiplex PCR, and its TCRdb copy is limited to in-frame clones, with some not included. The repertoire holds around 9,000 clones, with about 88% as singletons. The sequencing used CD8+ T cells from PBMCs, collected after stem cell transplantation. V is TRBV4-2 and J is TRBJ2-7; D not resolved. The sequence came from a human patient with POMP-related autoinflammation and immune dysregulation (PRAID). These T cells may partly come from the graft donor. For the CDR3, the DNA is TGTGCCAGCAGCCAAGAGTCGGGTTACGAGCAGTACTTC. It is translated as CASSQESGYEQYF.